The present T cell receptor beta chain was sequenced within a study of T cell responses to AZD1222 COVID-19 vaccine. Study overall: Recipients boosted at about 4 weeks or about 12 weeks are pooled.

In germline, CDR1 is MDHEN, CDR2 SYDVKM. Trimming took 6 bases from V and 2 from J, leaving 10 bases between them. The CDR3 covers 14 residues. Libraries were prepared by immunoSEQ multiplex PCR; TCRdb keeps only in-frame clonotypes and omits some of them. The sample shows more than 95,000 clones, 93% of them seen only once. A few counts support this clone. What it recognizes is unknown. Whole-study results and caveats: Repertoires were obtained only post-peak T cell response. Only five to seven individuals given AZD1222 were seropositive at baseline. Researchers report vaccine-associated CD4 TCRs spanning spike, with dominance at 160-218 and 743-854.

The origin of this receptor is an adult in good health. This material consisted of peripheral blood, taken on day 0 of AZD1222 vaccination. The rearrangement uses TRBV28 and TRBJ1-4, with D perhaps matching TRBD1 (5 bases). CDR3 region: CASRPGGTNEKLFF. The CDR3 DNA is TGTGCCAGCAGACCCGGGGGGACTAATGAAAAACTGTTTTTT.